The 19 T cell receptor beta chains in this list originate from one sample, sequenced in a study of long-term antiretroviral therapy in people with HIV. Assay version v3.0 of immunoSEQ was used, and it was run at survey level. Libraries were prepared by immunoSEQ multiplex PCR; TCRdb keeps only in-frame clonotypes and omits some of them. The top ten hold roughly a tenth of the sample, which has about 20,000 clones, more than 70% seen once. The sample consisted of unsorted PBMCs, taken 0.5 years before starting antiretroviral therapy. The receptors were sampled from a young man with HIV.

The rearrangement links TRBV19 to TRBJ2-1; 11 nucleotides align to TRBD2. The CDR3 length is 14 residues. V lost 4 bases to trimming and J lost 10 bases; unmatched junction nucleotides: 6. The germline CDR1 and CDR2 sequences are LNHDA and SQIVND (reference sequence). This CDR3 is CASSSSTSGVEQFF. CDR3 DNA: TGTGCCAGTAGTAGCTCGACTAGCGGGGTGGAGCAGTTCTTC.

In its sample, this clone was seen a few times. This rearrangement joins TRBV19 to TRBJ2-7; TRBD2 matches 10 bases. Germline CDR1 reads LNHDA; CDR2 reads SQIVND (reference sequence). With 5 bases clipped from V and 3 bases from J, the junction kept 7 bases outside the gene matches. This CDR3 region has 15 residues. The CDR3 spells CASSPTSGYIYEQYF. The CDR3 DNA sequence: TGTGCCAGTAGTCCGACTAGCGGGTATATCTACGAGCAGTACTTC. Together with reference TRBV19 and TRBJ2-7, the CDR3 gives the full variable domain: DGGITQSPKYLFRKEGQNVTLSCEQNLNHDAMYWYRQDPGQGLRLIYYSQIVNDFQKGDIAEGYSVSREKKESFPLTVTSAQKNPTAFYLCASSPTSGYIYEQYFGPGTRLTVT.

This chain links TRBV6-5 with TRBJ1-1; 7 nucleotides line up with TRBD1. Germline V lookup: CDR1 MNHEY, CDR2 SVGAGI. The CDR3 totals 13 residues. The ends lost 2 bases at V and 4 bases at J; junction bases unmatched: 1. CDR3 residues: CASSYTGVTEAFF. CDR3 sequence (DNA): TGTGCCAGCAGTTACACAGGGGTCACTGAAGCTTTCTTT.

The rearrangement joins TRBV11-2 to TRBJ2-3, with 7 bases matching TRBD2. J lost 6 bases, V lost 5 bases, and 17 bases had no gene match. The CDR3 extends over 17 amino acids. Per germline, CDR1 SGHAT and CDR2 FQNNGV. The CDR3 region is CASSPNPRGLVGDTQYF. CDR3 nucleotide sequence: TGTGCCAGCAGCCCGAACCCACGAGGACTAGTCGGTGATACGCAGTATTTT.

This clone has more than one count but fewer than ten. The chain joins TRBV5-1 to TRBJ1-1; D gene uncertain. In germline, CDR1 is SGHRS, CDR2 YFSETQ. This CDR3 has 15 residues. V lost 0 bases and J lost 1, with 10 bases in between. CDR3 amino acids: CASSLEPTSNTEAFF. The CDR3 DNA sequence: TGCGCCAGCAGCTTGGAGCCAACCTCGAACACTGAAGCTTTCTTT.

This clone was recorded a few times. V usage is TRBV9 and J usage is TRBJ2-7; D is undetermined. The ends were cut back, 0 bases at V and 3 bases at J, with 7 bases in the middle. This CDR3 contains 13 residues. Germline CDR1 is SGDLS and CDR2 is YYNGEE. The CDR3 is CASSVDHGYEQYF. The CDR3 nucleotides read TGTGCCAGCAGCGTAGATCACGGCTACGAGCAGTACTTC.

The sample holds a few counts of this clone. CDR3 sequence: CASSLSGNGYTF. The CDR3 DNA follows: TGTGCCAGCAGCTTGTCGGGGAACGGCTACACCTTC. This chain joins TRBV5-5 and TRBJ1-2; D remains ambiguous. The germline V gene encodes CDR1 SGHKS and CDR2 YYEKEE (reference sequence). Trimming removed 1 base at V and 8 bases at J, with 9 bases between. This CDR3 spans 12 amino acids.

A few counts support this clone. V gene TRBV28 combines with J gene TRBJ1-1; the D gene is possibly TRBD1 (6 bases). Trimming pared 6 bases from V and 0 bases from J, leaving 11 bases between. The CDR3 spans 14 residues. Germline CDR1 MDHEN, CDR2 SYDVKM. The CDR3 nucleotides are TGTGCCAGCAGCGAGGGACAAATGAACACTGAAGCTTTCTTT. It translates to CASSEGQMNTEAFF.

This chain joins TRBV9 and TRBJ2-1, with D unclear. The CDR3 extends over 13 amino acids. The V end was cut by 5 bases, the J end by 2 bases, with 8 bases between. The V gene's germline CDR1 is SGDLS and CDR2 YYNGEE. The CDR3 bases are TGTGCCAGCAGTGGCGGCCCCTACAATGAGCAGTTCTTC. Translated: CASSGGPYNEQFF. Full variable domain (missing parts from reference TRBV9 and TRBJ2-1): DSGVTQTPKHLITATGQRVTLRCSPRSGDLSVYWYQQSLDQGLQFLIQYYNGEERAKGNILERFSAQQFPDLHSELNLSSLELGDSALYFCASSGGPYNEQFFGPGTRLTVL.

This chain connects TRBV18 to TRBJ1-1, with 11 positions matching TRBD1. The CDR3 consists of 14 residues. V lost 4 bases and J lost 7; bases outside the gene matches: 5. The V gene's germline CDR1 is KGHSH and CDR2 LQKENI. Here the CDR3 reads CASSLGQGAVEAFF. The DNA for the CDR3 is TGTGCCAGCTCACTAGGACAGGGGGCGGTTGAAGCTTTCTTT.

A few counts support this clone. The rearrangement links TRBV10-3 to TRBJ2-1; no reliable D call. The CDR3 consists of 16 residues. Germline V gene data show CDR1 as ENHRY and CDR2 as SYGVKD. Trimming stripped 6 bases from V and 5 bases from J, with 20 bases between. CDR3 nucleotide sequence: TGTGCCATCAGCGCCTTATCTCCGCTACAAAACAATGAGCAGTTCTTC. Protein product: CAISALSPLQNNEQFF.

The chain combines TRBV5-1 with TRBJ2-3, with 15 bases that match TRBD2. In germline, CDR1 is SGHRS, CDR2 YFSETQ. After removal of 4 bases from V and 5 bases from J, the junction contained 2 bases not matched to a gene. This CDR3 has 15 residues. CDR3 protein: CASSEGLAGGDTQYF. The CDR3 DNA sequence: TGCGCCAGCAGCGAGGGACTAGCGGGAGGAGATACGCAGTATTTT.

The chain couples TRBV7-3 to TRBJ2-2; D is unresolved. CDR1 is SGHTA, CDR2 FQGTGA, per germline. V was shortened by 5 bases and J by 7 bases, with 8 bases between the two germline ends. The CDR3 runs 12 residues. Here the CDR3 reads CASSLNLGELFF. DNA of the CDR3: TGTGCCAGCAGCCTAAATCTCGGGGAGCTGTTTTTT. The variable domain in full, with the rest retrieved from reference TRBV7-3 and TRBJ2-2, is GAGVSQTPSNKVTEKGKYVELRCDPISGHTALYWYRQSLGQGPEFLIYFQGTGAADDSGLPNDRFFAVRPEGSVSTLKIQRTERGDSAVYLCASSLNLGELFFGEGSRLTVL.

This chain joins TRBV7-9 and TRBJ2-7, with TRBD2 as a possible D gene (5 bases). Germline CDR1 SEHNR, CDR2 FQNEAQ (reference sequence). Trimming removed 1 base at V and 2 bases at J, with 9 bases between. The CDR3 totals 14 residues. CDR3 sequence reads: CASSLGGMTYEQYF. CDR3 DNA: TGTGCCAGCAGCTTAGGAGGGATGACCTACGAGCAGTACTTC. Full variable domain (rest looked up from reference TRBV7-9 and TRBJ2-7): DTGVSQNPRHKITKRGQNVTFRCDPISEHNRLYWYRQTLGQGPEFLTYFQNEAQLEKSRLLSDRFSAERPKGSFSTLEIQRTEQGDSAMYLCASSLGGMTYEQYFGPGTRLTVT.

The J gene is TRBJ1-1, the V gene TRBV6-5; D uncertain. The CDR3 is made up of 13 amino acids. Germline V CDR1 and CDR2: MNHEY, SVGAGI. V lost 6 bases, J lost 1 base, and 9 bases lay in between. The DNA for the CDR3 is TGTGCCAGCAGGAGGGCCTCGAACACTGAAGCTTTCTTT. Its protein is CASRRASNTEAFF.

This sequence joins TRBV7-2 and TRBJ2-7; no definite D call. V shed 4 bases and J shed 3 bases, with 16 bases lying between them. The CDR3 covers 15 residues. Germline CDR1 SGHTA, CDR2 FQGNSA. For the CDR3, the DNA is TGTGCCAGCAGCTCCTACCCCACTGAGGACTACGAGCAGTACTTC. This encodes CASSSYPTEDYEQYF.

The chain employs TRBV5-1 and TRBJ1-4; D not certain. Germline V gene sequence: CDR1 SGHRS, CDR2 YFSETQ. This CDR3 has 14 amino acids. Trimming cost V 3 bases and J 0 bases, with 6 bases left between them. Here the CDR3 reads CASSSGTTNEKLFF. The CDR3, as DNA: TGCGCCAGCAGCTCGGGGACAACTAATGAAAAACTGTTTTTT.

This rearrangement joins TRBV18 to TRBJ1-6, with 7 bases identical to TRBD1. Trimming at V came to 2 bases and at J to 6 bases, leaving 10 bases not matched to a gene. The CDR3 is made up of 17 amino acids. Per germline, CDR1 KGHSH and CDR2 LQKENI. The CDR3 DNA is TGTGCCAGCTCACCATCGACAGGGCGGCCTACTAATTCACCCCTCCACTTT. It specifies CASSPSTGRPTNSPLHF.

The rearrangement uses TRBV7-9 and TRBJ1-5; D not resolved. Trimming left V 2 bases short and J 6 bases short, with 8 bases between. Germline V lookup: CDR1 SEHNR, CDR2 FQNEAQ (reference sequence). The CDR3 runs to 13 residues. Here the CDR3 DNA reads TGTGCCAGCAGCTTATTTATGGGTCAGCCCCAGCATTTT. Its protein product is CASSLFMGQPQHF.